The rows below give T cell receptor beta chains drawn from one sample of a study of T cells in Graves' hyperthyroidism and ophthalmopathy. TCRdb reanalysed the multiplex PCR reads using MiXCR and keeps one entry per CDR3 protein. The repertoire consists of approximately 400,000 distinct CDR3 sequences, with over 12% occurring once and the leading ten covering around 28%. The material sequenced was blood. Receptors originate from a man aged 45-65 years with Graves' ophthalmopathy. CDR3s include the opening cysteine and the closing phenylalanine or tryptophan.

v_call	j_call	cdr3_aa
TRBV12-3/TRBV12-4	TRBJ1-2	CASSENEGIQGYTF
TRBV6-5	TRBJ1-6	CASSYSYSKAGGSYNSPLHF
TRBV5-1	TRBJ2-3	CASMDFMSGTDTQYF
TRBV12-3/TRBV12-4	TRBJ1-5	CASSRRLGYGQPQHF
TRBV10-3	TRBJ2-3	CAISEAGDTQYF
TRBV24-1	TRBJ2-2	CATSDLSGGNTGELFF
TRBV29-1	TRBJ2-7	CSVPLAGHPYEQYF
TRBV2	TRBJ2-5	CASSDETVGETQYF
TRBV20-1	TRBJ2-2	CSAKPTSGRASGELFF
TRBV9	TRBJ2-1	CASSVGAHEEYYNEQFF
TRBV28	TRBJ2-7	CASSPHLGQGSYEQYF
TRBV11-2	TRBJ2-1	CASSPGGGNEQFF
TRBV19	TRBJ2-7	CASTSSWGSSYEQYF